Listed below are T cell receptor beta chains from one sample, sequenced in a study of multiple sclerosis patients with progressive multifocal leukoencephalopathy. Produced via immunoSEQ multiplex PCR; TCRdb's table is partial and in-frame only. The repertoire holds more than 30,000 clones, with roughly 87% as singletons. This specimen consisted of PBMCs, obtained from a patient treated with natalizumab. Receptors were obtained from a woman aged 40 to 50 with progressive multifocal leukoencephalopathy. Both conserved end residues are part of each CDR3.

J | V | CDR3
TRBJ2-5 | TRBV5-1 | CASSLSSFMETQYF
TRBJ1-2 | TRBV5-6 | CASSLGAQPIYGYTF
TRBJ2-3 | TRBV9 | CASSGGLASTDTQYF
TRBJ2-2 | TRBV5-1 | CASSLGSLAGGFTGELFF
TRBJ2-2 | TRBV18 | CASSPTAGLAGEPFF
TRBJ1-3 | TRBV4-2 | CASSQDLQGLTGNTIYF
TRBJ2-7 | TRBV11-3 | CASSLDPRGYEQYF
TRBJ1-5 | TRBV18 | CASSPTRNQPQHF
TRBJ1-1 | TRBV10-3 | CAISGTGNTEAFF
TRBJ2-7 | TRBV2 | CAAAPTGGAYEQYF
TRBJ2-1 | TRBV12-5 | CASGFDGSRQFF
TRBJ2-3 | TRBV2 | CASRGSGGGDTQYF
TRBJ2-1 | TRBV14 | CASSQEDEGASYNEQFF
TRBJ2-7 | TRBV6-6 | CASSSHTGTSTYEQYF
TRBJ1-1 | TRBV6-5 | CASSYSTLSTNAEAFF
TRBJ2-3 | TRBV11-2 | CASSLEGRGRRRTDTQYF
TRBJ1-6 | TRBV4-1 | CASSHPSRGVAYNSPLHF
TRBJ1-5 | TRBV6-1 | CASRPGTGVQPQHF
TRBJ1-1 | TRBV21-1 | CASKGGTCLNTEAFF
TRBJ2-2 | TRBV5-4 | CASSRGGERTGELFF
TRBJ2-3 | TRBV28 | CASGLRTDTQYF
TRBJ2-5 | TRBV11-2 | CASSGSLGTSTETQYF
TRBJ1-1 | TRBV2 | CASNLIPMNTEAFF
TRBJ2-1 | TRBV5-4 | CASSPRTSGNNEQFF
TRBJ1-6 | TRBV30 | CAWGGQGEVNSPLHF
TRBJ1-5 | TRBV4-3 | CASSQGLTDQPQHF
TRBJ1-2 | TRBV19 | CASSIDGTGGGKLRDYGYTF
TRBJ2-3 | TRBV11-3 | CASSLSGGRGDTQYF
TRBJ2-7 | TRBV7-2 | CASSVSYEQYF
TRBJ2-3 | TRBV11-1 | CASRLADTQYF
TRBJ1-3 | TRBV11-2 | CASSHQVDSFDPGNTIYF
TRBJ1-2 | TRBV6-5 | CASSYTPNYGYTF
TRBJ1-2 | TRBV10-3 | CAINRATGWQAGGYTF
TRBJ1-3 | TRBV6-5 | CASSTGNSGNTIYF
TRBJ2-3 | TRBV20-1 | CSARAADTQYF
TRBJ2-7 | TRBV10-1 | CASSAGGSGGSSYEQYF
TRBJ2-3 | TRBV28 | CASSPLAGTDTQYF
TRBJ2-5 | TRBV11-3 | CASSRGQGLSGQYF
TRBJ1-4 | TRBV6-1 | CASIQGATNEKLFF
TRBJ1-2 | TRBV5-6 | CASSPAGRGGYTF
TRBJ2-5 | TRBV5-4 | CASSPGTSGTPQETQYF
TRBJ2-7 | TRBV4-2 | CASSPEPGGEQYF
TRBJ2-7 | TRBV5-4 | CASSLDRGEQYF
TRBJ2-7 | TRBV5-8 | CASSSTGPQGLYEQYF
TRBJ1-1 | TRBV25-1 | CASSVGGGTEAFF
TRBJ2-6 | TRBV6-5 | CASSYRRSGANVLTF
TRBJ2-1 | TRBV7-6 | CASSSGQGALNEQFF
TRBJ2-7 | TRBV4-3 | CASSQDRRGVSYEQHF
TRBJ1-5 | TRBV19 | CASSIETGQPQHF
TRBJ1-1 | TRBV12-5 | CASGLVPTGTTEVFF
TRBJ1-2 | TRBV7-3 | CASSRRAAPRGYTF
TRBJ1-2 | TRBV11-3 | CASRPQPGTPNYGYTF
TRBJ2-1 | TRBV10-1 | CASSRLAGGNEQFF
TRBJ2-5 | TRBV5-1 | CASSIPRGETQYF
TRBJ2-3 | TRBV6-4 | CASSETSGRSDTQYF